The rows below give T cell receptor beta chains drawn from one sample of a study of neurological immune-mediated disorders. TCRdb re-called the 5' RACE reads with MiXCR, one entry per CDR3 protein. The repertoire has under 60,000 distinct CDR3 sequences, approximately 10% of them found once; the top ten carry about 20%. Sequencing used PBMCs. These receptors all come from a woman between 40 and 50 years old with HTLV-1-associated myelopathy (HAM/TSP). Both conserved end residues are part of each CDR3. Fields, in order: clone size, D gene, J gene, V gene, CDR3 DNA, CDR3 protein. D genes are given only for firm matches. The listing skips clone size in some rows; elsewhere it reads once, few, many or a size class.

many	.	TRBJ1-1	TRBV3-1	TGTGCCAGCAGCCAAGTCAGGTTTCTCATGAACACTGAAGCTTTCTTT	CASSQVRFLMNTEAFF
many	TRBD1	TRBJ1-2	TRBV9	TGTGCCAGCAGCGCAGACAGGGGGCATAGCTATGGCTACACCTTC	CASSADRGHSYGYTF
many	TRBD2	TRBJ2-1	TRBV20-1	TGCAGTGCTAGAGATTACGGATGGAGCGGGGGATTGGATGAGCAGTTCTTC	CSARDYGWSGGLDEQFF
many	TRBD1	TRBJ2-3	TRBV14	TGTGCCAGCAGCCAAGCGCAGGGGGCTGATACGCAGTATTTT	CASSQAQGADTQYF
many	.	TRBJ2-7	TRBV5-1	TGCGCCAGCAGCTGGGATGGTAGACGAGGCCCCCCATACGAGCAGTACTTC	CASSWDGRRGPPYEQYF
many	.	TRBJ2-1	TRBV12-3/TRBV12-4	TGTGCCAGCAGTTTGAACAGATGGAATGAGCAGTTCTTC	CASSLNRWNEQFF
many	TRBD2	TRBJ2-3	TRBV7-2	TGTGCCAGCAGCCCACTAAATGGGGGGGGCACAGATACGCAGTATTTT	CASSPLNGGGTDTQYF
many	.	TRBJ2-3	TRBV11-2	TGTGCCAGCAGCTTAGGACAGTTGTCCACAGATACGCAGTATTTT	CASSLGQLSTDTQYF
many	.	TRBJ1-4	TRBV9	TGTGCCAGCAGCATGGACGGGGGGGAACTGTTTTTT	CASSMDGGELFF
many	.	TRBJ2-1	TRBV4-1	TGCGCCAGCAGCCCCCCAAAGTCCCCGGGGAATGAGCAGTTCTTC	CASSPPKSPGNEQFF
many	.	TRBJ2-7	TRBV29-1	TGCAGCGGGACTAGACAGGGGAACGAGCAGTACTTC	CSGTRQGNEQYF
many	.	TRBJ1-2	TRBV7-2	TGTGCCAGCAGCTTAGACCCACAGGGTGTCTATGGCTACACCTTC	CASSLDPQGVYGYTF
many	.	TRBJ2-2	TRBV7-2	TGTGCCAGCAGCTTAAGTGTGTCGAACACCGGGGAGCTGTTTTTT	CASSLSVSNTGELFF
many	.	TRBJ2-7	TRBV24-1	TGTGCCACCAGTGATGCTTCCACAGGAAACTACGAGCAGTACTTC	CATSDASTGNYEQYF
many	.	TRBJ2-7	TRBV7-2	TGTGCCAGCAGCGCGGTAAGGGGCTACGAGCAGTACTTC	CASSAVRGYEQYF
many	.	TRBJ1-4	TRBV2	TGTGCCAGCACTCCGGGACCCACGGGAAATGAAAAACTGTTTTTT	CASTPGPTGNEKLFF
many	.	TRBJ1-1	TRBV12-3/TRBV12-4	TGTGCCAGCATCCTGATCCGGAACACTGAAGCTTTCTTT	CASILIRNTEAFF
.	.	TRBJ2-2	TRBV4-1	TGCGCCAGCAGCCAAGATCGGGGGGCCCCCGGGGAGCTGTTTTTT	CASSQDRGAPGELFF
many	TRBD1	TRBJ1-3	TRBV5-1	TGCGCCAGCAGCATAACAGGGGACTCTGGAAACACCATATATTTT	CASSITGDSGNTIYF
many	TRBD2	TRBJ2-1	TRBV12-3/TRBV12-4	TGTGCCAGCAGTTTTTTTTTGGCGGGGGGCCGGGGGGAGCAGTTCTTC	CASSFFLAGGRGEQFF